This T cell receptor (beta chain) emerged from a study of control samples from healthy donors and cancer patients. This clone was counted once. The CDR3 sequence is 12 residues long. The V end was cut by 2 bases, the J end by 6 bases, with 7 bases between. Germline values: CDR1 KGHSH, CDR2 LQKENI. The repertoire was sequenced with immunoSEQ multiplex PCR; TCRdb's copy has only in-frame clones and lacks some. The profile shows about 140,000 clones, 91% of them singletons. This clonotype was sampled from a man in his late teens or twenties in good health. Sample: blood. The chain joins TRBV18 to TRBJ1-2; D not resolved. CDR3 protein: CASSPGLHGYTF. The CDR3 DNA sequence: TGTGCCAGCTCACCAGGGTTACATGGCTACACCTTC. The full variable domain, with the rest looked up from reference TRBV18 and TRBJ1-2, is NAGVMQNPRHLVRRRGQEARLRCSPMKGHSHVYWYRQLPEEGLKFMVYLQKENIIDESGMPKERFSAEFPKEGPSILRIQQVVRGDSAAYFCASSPGLHGYTFGSGTRLTVV.